These 30 T cell receptor beta chains originate from one sample sequenced in a study of shared clonotypes between healthy human individuals. Produced via immunoSEQ multiplex PCR; TCRdb's table is partial and in-frame only. This table has some 2,500,000 clones, 93% appearing once. Sequenced input: naive CD4+ T cells from PBMCs. Subset here: CD45RA+ positively selected. These receptors all come from a man in his late teens or twenties in good health. Some clones in this sample may be carry-over from other donors' samples.

This clone has only one observation. The chain is built from TRBV5-1 and TRBJ1-1; no clear D. V shed 6 bases and J shed 1 base, with 13 bases lying between them. Per the germline V gene, CDR1 is SGHRS and CDR2 is YFSETQ. The CDR3 extends over 14 amino acids. CDR3 bases: TGCGCCAGCATCCTGGGGTCAGGGAACACTGAAGCTTTCTTT. It yields the protein CASILGSGNTEAFF. The entire variable domain, with the rest obtained from reference TRBV5-1 and TRBJ1-1, is as follows: KAGVTQTPRYLIKTRGQQVTLSCSPISGHRSVSWYQQTPGQGLQFLFEYFSETQRNKGNFPGRFSGRQFSNSRSEMNVSTLELGDSALYLCASILGSGNTEAFFGQGTRLTVV.

Only one count was recorded for this clone. The V and J genes are TRBV5-5 and TRBJ2-3; D possibly corresponds to TRBD1 (5 bases). V gave up 4 bases and J gave up 0 bases, with 9 bases separating them. CDR3 size: 14 residues. Per the germline V gene, CDR1 is SGHKS and CDR2 is YYEKEE (reference sequence). Written as DNA, the CDR3 is TGTGCCAGCAGCGCCCGGACAAGCACAGATACGCAGTATTTT. Translating gives CASSARTSTDTQYF.

About this clone itself: Different DNA sequences within this sample yield the same CDR3. This chain links TRBV5-1 with TRBJ1-1; D call uncertain. V shed 2 bases and J shed 2 bases, with 10 bases lying between them. Germline V gene sequence: CDR1 SGHRS, CDR2 YFSETQ. CDR3 length: 14 amino acids. As DNA, the CDR3 is TGCGCCAGCAGCTTTGGCCTTTCTAACACTGAAGCTTTCTTT. This translates into CASSFGLSNTEAFF.

Of note for this clone: Other DNA variants within this sample encode the same CDR3. The chain carries TRBV6-5 and TRBJ2-7; possible D gene TRBD2, 6 bases. Germline V CDR1 and CDR2: MNHEY, SVGAGI. With 3 bases removed from V and 2 bases from J, the gap between germline ends came to 14 bases. CDR3 length: 15 amino acids. In DNA form, the CDR3 reads TGTGCCAGCAGTTATGGGCAGGGAGGAACCTACGAGCAGTACTTC. It specifies CASSYGQGGTYEQYF.

The chain recombines TRBV13 with TRBJ2-7, with 7 bases that match TRBD1. From germline, CDR1 is PRHDT and CDR2 FYEKMQ (reference sequence). The ends lost 4 bases at V and 6 bases at J; junction bases unmatched: 15. The CDR3 has 16 amino acids. The CDR3 region has the DNA TGTGCCAGCAGCTCCGTACACAGGGGCCGGTCTCTCGAGCAGTACTTC. Amino acid sequence: CASSSVHRGRSLEQYF.

The rearrangement uses TRBV11-2 and TRBJ1-6; D not certain. Germline values: CDR1 SGHAT, CDR2 FQNNGV. With 3 bases removed from V and 5 bases from J, the gap between germline ends came to 8 bases. The CDR3 runs to 14 residues. CDR3 nucleotides: TGTGCCAGCAGCTTGGGCAACGATAATTCACCCCTCCACTTT. Amino acid sequence: CASSLGNDNSPLHF. Variable domain in full (rest from reference TRBV11-2 and TRBJ1-6): EAGVAQSPRYKIIEKRQSVAFWCNPISGHATLYWYQQILGQGPKLLIQFQNNGVVDDSQLPKDRFSAERLKGVDSTLKIQPAKLEDSAVYLCASSLGNDNSPLHFGNGTRLTVT.

The rearrangement uses TRBV5-1 and TRBJ1-5; D gene uncertain. Germline V gene data show CDR1 as SGHRS and CDR2 as YFSETQ. CDR3 size: 14 residues. Trimming removed 1 base at V and 4 bases at J, with 9 bases between. CDR3 sequence (DNA): TGCGCCAGCAGCTTGAGCGGTTATAATCAGCCCCAGCATTTT. Protein: CASSLSGYNQPQHF.

This chain uses TRBV4-2 with TRBJ1-5; D call uncertain. V dropped 0 bases and J dropped 6 bases, with 6 bases sitting between them. The germline gives CDR1 LGHNA, CDR2 YNFKEQ. The CDR3 runs to 13 residues. The CDR3 DNA is TGTGCCAGCAGCCAAGAAGTGCGTCAGCCCCAGCATTTT. Translation gives CASSQEVRQPQHF.

Regarding this clone: One junction end disagrees with the germline gene, perhaps due to a read error. As DNA, the CDR3 is TGCGCCAGCAGCCAGGACCGTGACAACTATGGCTACACCTTC. Amino acids: CASSQDRDNYGYTF. The chain joins TRBV11-2 to TRBJ1-2, with no clear D. Germline-derived CDR1 and CDR2 are SGHAT and FQNNGV. The CDR3 consists of 14 residues.

V is TRBV6-6 and J is TRBJ2-3; D not certain. Germline V gives CDR1 MNHNY, CDR2 SVGAGI (reference sequence). Trimming stripped 2 bases from V and 0 bases from J, with 9 bases between. The CDR3 has 15 amino acids. The CDR3 is CASSYPQSSTDTQYF. In DNA, the CDR3 is TGTGCCAGCAGTTACCCCCAGTCTAGCACAGATACGCAGTATTTT.

The sample holds one count of this clone. The genes are TRBV30 and TRBJ2-3; 15 positions match TRBD2. Germline CDR1 is GTSNPN and CDR2 is SVGIG (reference sequence). With 1 base clipped from V and 6 bases from J, the junction kept 5 bases outside the gene matches. This CDR3 is 16 amino acids long. In DNA, the CDR3 is TGTGCCTGGAGTGGGGTCGGACTAGCGGGAGGGGATACGCAGTATTTT. Translated: CAWSGVGLAGGDTQYF. Full variable domain (outside the CDR3, taken from reference TRBV30 and TRBJ2-3): SQTIHQWPATLVQPVGSPLSLECTVEGTSNPNLYWYRQAAGRGLQLLFYSVGIGQISSEVPQNLSASRPQDRQFILSSKKLLLSDSGFYLCAWSGVGLAGGDTQYFGPGTRLTVL.

The genes are TRBV2 and TRBJ2-7; no clear D gene. This CDR3 is 15 amino acids long. The V end lost 6 bases, the J end lost 0 bases, and 15 bases lay between the germline ends. Germline CDR1 reads SNHLY; CDR2 reads FYNNEI. CDR3: CASSPRRPSSYEQYF. DNA of the CDR3: TGTGCCAGCAGCCCCCGACGGCCGAGCTCCTACGAGCAGTACTTC. Full variable domain (rest looked up from reference TRBV2 and TRBJ2-7): EPEVTQTPSHQVTQMGQEVILRCVPISNHLYFYWYRQILGQKVEFLVSFYNNEISEKSEIFDDQFSVERPDGSNFTLKIRSTKLEDSAMYFCASSPRRPSSYEQYFGPGTRLTVT.

The chain carries TRBV5-4 and TRBJ2-7; maybe TRBD2 (5 bases). This CDR3 spans 13 amino acids. Germline V lookup: CDR1 SGHNT, CDR2 YYREEE (reference sequence). The V and J ends lost 4 bases and 7 bases respectively, with 15 bases between them. The chain's CDR3 is CASSPPLGGEQYF. Here the CDR3 DNA reads TGTGCCAGCAGCCCTCCCCTAGGAGGAGAGCAGTACTTC. Full variable domain (outside the CDR3, taken from reference TRBV5-4 and TRBJ2-7): ETGVTQSPTHLIKTRGQQVTLRCSSQSGHNTVSWYQQALGQGPQFIFQYYREEENGRGNFPPRFSGLQFPNYSSELNVNALELDDSALYLCASSPPLGGEQYFGPGTRLTVT.

The rearrangement links TRBV10-3 to TRBJ2-1; TRBD2 matches at 14 bases. Germline-derived CDR1 and CDR2 are ENHRY and SYGVKD. The CDR3 loop spans 16 amino acids. V shed 4 bases, J shed 7 bases, and the junction held 6 bases outside the gene matches. CDR3 residues: CAISGSGTSGRNEQFF. DNA of the CDR3: TGTGCCATCAGTGGATCCGGGACTAGCGGGAGAAATGAGCAGTTCTTC.

This sequence joins TRBV18 and TRBJ2-5, with 12 bases fitting TRBD1. The junction had 6 bases not matched to a gene; V was cut back by 3 bases and J by 4 bases. This CDR3 has 16 amino acids. Germline V gives CDR1 KGHSH, CDR2 LQKENI. The DNA of the CDR3 is TGTGCCAGCTCACCCCGGGACAGGGGGCTCGGAGAGACCCAGTACTTC. Its translation is CASSPRDRGLGETQYF.

The V call is TRBV29-1, the J call TRBJ2-1, with no clear D. The CDR3 sequence is 12 residues long. V lost 4 bases and J 4 bases, leaving 8 bases between the germline ends. Germline loops: CDR1 SQVTM, CDR2 ANQGSEA. This chain's CDR3 is CSVVASYNEQFF. CDR3 in DNA: TGCAGCGTTGTTGCTAGTTACAATGAGCAGTTCTTC.

The rearrangement uses TRBV19 and TRBJ2-1, with D possibly being TRBD2 (7 bases). The CDR3 covers 18 residues. The germline V gene has CDR1 LNHDA and CDR2 SQIVND (reference sequence). Trimming took 3 bases from V and 8 from J, leaving 26 bases between them. For the CDR3, the DNA is TGTGCCAGTAGTATCCCTTCCGGGGGGCGGGGCCGTTCGGATGAGCAGTTCTTC. The encoded protein is CASSIPSGGRGRSDEQFF.

V and J are TRBV28 and TRBJ1-2, with D unclear. V was shortened by 5 bases and J by 8 bases, with 18 bases between the two germline ends. CDR1 is MDHEN, CDR2 SYDVKM, per germline. The CDR3 runs 14 residues. The CDR3 is CASSLLPGVEGYTF. In nucleotides, the CDR3 is TGTGCCAGCAGTCTCCTACCAGGAGTCGAAGGCTACACCTTC.

This chain joins TRBV4-1 and TRBJ2-1, with 11 positions matching TRBD2. CDR1 MGHRA and CDR2 YSYEKL come from the germline V gene. This CDR3 spans 18 amino acids. The ends lost 3 bases at V and 3 bases at J; junction bases unmatched: 10. The CDR3 DNA reads as TGCGCCAGCAGCCAGGGGACTAGCGGCCTTTTAAACTACAATGAGCAGTTCTTC. Its protein is CASSQGTSGLLNYNEQFF.

The chain recombines TRBV18 with TRBJ1-1; 10 nucleotides match TRBD1. The CDR3 has 14 residues. The J segment lost 7 bases and the V segment lost 2 bases, leaving 4 bases of the junction unmatched. Germline CDR1 and CDR2: KGHSH and LQKENI. The CDR3 DNA is TGTGCCAGCTCACCAGCCTGGGACAGGGGTGAAGCTTTCTTT. Amino acids: CASSPAWDRGEAFF. Combining the CDR3 with reference TRBV18 and TRBJ1-1 gives the whole variable domain NAGVMQNPRHLVRRRGQEARLRCSPMKGHSHVYWYRQLPEEGLKFMVYLQKENIIDESGMPKERFSAEFPKEGPSILRIQQVVRGDSAAYFCASSPAWDRGEAFFGQGTRLTVV.

The rearrangement links TRBV4-3 to TRBJ1-4, with 7 nucleotides matching TRBD1. The germline CDR1 and CDR2 sequences are LGHNA and YSLEER. The J segment lost 6 bases and the V segment lost 1 base, leaving 14 bases of the junction unmatched. This CDR3 is 18 amino acids long. This CDR3 is CASSQGIAPGQTYEKLFF. DNA of the CDR3: TGCGCCAGCAGCCAAGGGATAGCGCCGGGACAGACTTATGAAAAACTGTTTTTT.

The V call is TRBV11-2, the J call TRBJ2-2; D is unclear. This CDR3 region has 17 residues. Germline values: CDR1 SGHAT, CDR2 FQNNGV. Deletions cut 0 bases from V and 1 base from J, with 12 bases between. CDR3 sequence reads: CASSLEPLTMNTGELFF. The CDR3 nucleotides are TGTGCCAGCAGCTTAGAGCCGTTGACAATGAACACCGGGGAGCTGTTTTTT.

The rearrangement joins TRBV7-2 to TRBJ2-2; tentatively, D is TRBD1 (5 bases). This CDR3 is built from 15 residues. Trimming shortened V by 1 base and J by 7 bases, and 13 bases separated the two germline ends. The germline V gene encodes CDR1 SGHTA and CDR2 FQGNSA. In nucleotides, the CDR3 is TGTGCCAGCAGCTTAGAGTGGGGCGAACTCGGGGAGCTGTTTTTT. Protein sequence: CASSLEWGELGELFF.

This sequence joins TRBV5-4 and TRBJ2-1; possibly TRBD2 for D (6 bases). Germline values: CDR1 SGHNT, CDR2 YYREEE (reference sequence). CDR3 length: 15 amino acids. The V end lost 3 bases, the J end lost 4 bases, and 14 bases lay between the germline ends. This chain's CDR3 is CASSSGGTGYNEQFF. The CDR3 nucleotides are TGTGCCAGCAGCTCAGGCGGGACGGGGTACAATGAGCAGTTCTTC.

The gene calls are TRBV4-3 and TRBJ2-7; tentatively, D is TRBD1 or TRBD2 (5 bases each). The ends were cut back, 1 base at V and 4 bases at J, with 17 bases in the middle. The CDR3 length is 16 residues. The germline gives CDR1 LGHNA, CDR2 YSLEER. The CDR3 DNA reads as TGCGCCAGCAGCCAAGTGGGAAGGGGAGCGTTTTACGAGCAGTACTTC. This encodes CASSQVGRGAFYEQYF.

The V gene is TRBV5-6, the J gene TRBJ2-3; D is perhaps TRBD1 or TRBD2 (6 bases each). There are 14 residues in the CDR3. Looked up from germline, CDR1 is SGHDT and CDR2 is YYEEEE. V dropped 2 bases and J dropped 3 bases, with 10 bases sitting between them. CDR3 loop: CASSLGGWTDTQYF. The CDR3 DNA reads as TGTGCCAGCAGCTTAGGGGGGTGGACAGATACGCAGTATTTT.

The V gene is TRBV28, the J gene TRBJ2-7, with TRBD1 as a possible D gene (6 bases). Germline V CDR1 and CDR2: MDHEN, SYDVKM. The CDR3 runs 13 residues. V was clipped by 6 bases and J by 3 bases, with 12 bases between them. The CDR3 loop reads CASSRQGSYEQYF. CDR3 nucleotide sequence: TGTGCCAGCAGCCGCCAGGGGAGCTACGAGCAGTACTTC. The whole variable domain, remainder taken from reference TRBV28 and TRBJ2-7, is DVKVTQSSRYLVKRTGEKVFLECVQDMDHENMFWYRQDPGLGLRLIYFSYDVKMKEKGDIPEGYSVSREKKERFSLILESASTNQTSMYLCASSRQGSYEQYFGPGTRLTVT.

This clone has just one count. The chain carries TRBV11-3 and TRBJ2-3; D remains ambiguous. Trimming pared 3 bases from V and 4 bases from J, leaving 8 bases between. The CDR3 loop spans 13 amino acids. CDR1 is SGHNT, CDR2 YENEEA, per germline. Here the CDR3 reads CASSFRFPDTQYF. The CDR3 coding sequence is TGTGCCAGCAGCTTTCGCTTCCCAGATACGCAGTATTTT.

The chain joins TRBV6-1 to TRBJ2-5, with TRBD1 identical over 10 bases. Germline V gene lookup returns CDR1 MNHNS and CDR2 SASEGT. The CDR3 covers 14 residues. The ends lost 6 bases at V and 5 bases at J; junction bases unmatched: 6. This CDR3 reads CASRDRGLGETQYF. The CDR3 DNA is TGTGCCAGCAGAGACAGGGGGCTGGGGGAGACCCAGTACTTC.

CDR3 sequence (DNA): TGTGCCATCAGTGAGCTTGGGGCTCTGGGGCAGTTCTTC. Translated, it gives CAISELGALGQFF. The rearrangement uses TRBV10-3 and TRBJ2-1; possibly TRBD1 for D (5 bases). This CDR3 has 13 amino acids. Germline V gene sequence: CDR1 ENHRY, CDR2 SYGVKD. V shed 2 bases and J shed 12 bases, with 14 bases lying between them.